Below are 29 T cell receptor beta chains sequenced from a single sample in a study of T-cell reconstitution after alpha-beta-depleted transplantation in children. Unique molecular identifiers were incorporated into the prepared TCRbeta library. One entry per CDR3 protein, called by TCRdb with MiXCR from the PCR reads. The sample holds approximately 520,000 distinct CDR3 sequences, roughly 10% seen once. The material was PBMCs, mostly from graft donor cells, obtained 180 days after TCRalphabeta/CD19-depleted stem cell transplant. The receptor source for this set is a female patient aged 2 to 10 who had a stem cell transplant for aplastic anemia, so the T cells may come from the graft donor.

This clonotype was detected once. One end of the junction fails to match germline, which may point to a read error. J is TRBJ2-5 and V is TRBV7-2, with TRBD2 matching over 11 bases. Germline CDR1 is SGHTA and CDR2 is FQGNSA. There are 17 residues in the CDR3. The CDR3 is CVSSLVGTSGSQETQYF. DNA for the CDR3: TGTGTCAGCAGCTTAGTTGGAACTAGCGGGAGCCAAGAGACCCAGTACTTC.

This clonotype was picked up a small number of times. This chain links TRBV6-5 with TRBJ2-5; D gene ambiguous. This CDR3 spans 15 amino acids. Germline V gene data show CDR1 as MNHEY and CDR2 as SVGAGI. V was cut by 0 bases and J by 5 bases, with 13 bases left in between. The CDR3 loop is CASSYSGKVVETQYF. The CDR3 DNA reads TGTGCCAGCAGTTACTCGGGGAAGGTGGTGGAGACCCAGTACTTC.

The chain carries TRBV20-1 and TRBJ2-7; possible D gene TRBD2, 5 bases. Germline V lookup: CDR1 DFQATT, CDR2 SNEGSKA (reference sequence). V was clipped by 0 bases and J by 4 bases, with 19 bases between them. CDR3 length: 16 residues. Here the CDR3 reads CSARDRPSPGDYEQYF. The CDR3 DNA follows: TGCAGTGCTAGAGATCGTCCTTCCCCCGGGGATTACGAGCAGTACTTC.

This clonotype was seen once. At one end, the junction sequence differs from germline, possibly due to a read error. V usage is TRBV28 and J usage is TRBJ2-6; D perhaps matches TRBD1 (6 bases). The CDR3 loop spans 14 amino acids. Germline V lookup: CDR1 MDHEN, CDR2 SYDVKM. In nucleotides, the CDR3 is TGTGCCAGCAGTTTAAGGTCAGGGGCCACCGTCCTGACTTTC. Translated, it gives CASSLRSGATVLTF.

This clonotype was recorded only once. A much more abundant neighbour one base away suggests this may be a read error. This chain uses TRBV5-1 with TRBJ2-3; D remains unclear. The germline gives CDR1 SGHRS, CDR2 YFSETQ. The V and J ends lost 7 bases and 1 base respectively, with 10 bases between them. The CDR3 is 13 amino acids. CDR3 residues: CASGEKGTDTQYF. DNA for the CDR3: TGCGCCAGCGGCGAGAAGGGCACAGATACGCAGTATTTT.

The chain carries TRBV20-1 and TRBJ2-7, with a possible D match to TRBD1 (5 bases). CDR1 is DFQATT and CDR2 is SNEGSKA in the germline V gene (reference sequence). There are 12 residues in the CDR3. CDR3 loop: CTPRGLSLEQYF. CDR3 DNA: TGCACCCCTAGGGGTCTGTCGTTGGAGCAGTACTTC.

V and J are TRBV28 and TRBJ2-7; tentative D call: TRBD1 (5 bases). The ends were cut back, 7 bases at V and 3 bases at J, with 16 bases in the middle. This CDR3 has 14 residues. The germline gives CDR1 MDHEN, CDR2 SYDVKM. The CDR3 is CASTSFGRDYEQYF. The DNA for the CDR3 is TGTGCCAGCACCAGCTTTGGCAGGGACTACGAGCAGTACTTC. Variable domain in full (rest from reference TRBV28 and TRBJ2-7): DVKVTQSSRYLVKRTGEKVFLECVQDMDHENMFWYRQDPGLGLRLIYFSYDVKMKEKGDIPEGYSVSREKKERFSLILESASTNQTSMYLCASTSFGRDYEQYFGPGTRLTVT.

The V and J genes are TRBV5-1 and TRBJ1-2; 7 bases agree with TRBD1. Unmatched junction bases numbered 15, after V lost 5 bases and J lost 8 bases. The CDR3 covers 15 residues. CDR1 is SGHRS, CDR2 YFSETQ, per germline. The CDR3 DNA is TGCGCCAGCAGTCCAGCCTCAGGGGGAGCTCGCGGCTACACCTTC. This translates into CASSPASGGARGYTF.

The rearrangement joins TRBV6-2 or TRBV6-3 to TRBJ2-1; D unclear. Germline V gene lookup returns CDR1 MNHEY and CDR2 SVGEGT. V was cut by 4 bases and J by 6 bases, with 16 bases left in between. The CDR3 runs to 15 residues. CDR3 in amino acids: CASSLWSIGFNEQFF. The CDR3 DNA reads TGTGCCAGCAGTTTGTGGTCCATCGGGTTCAATGAGCAGTTCTTC.

This clonotype was seen a handful of times. The V and J genes are TRBV12-5 and TRBJ2-1; 13 bases line up with TRBD2. Germline lookup yields CDR1 LGHNT and CDR2 FRNRAP. The trim removed 2 bases at V and 11 bases at J, leaving 9 bases unmatched. There are 16 residues in the CDR3. DNA of the CDR3: TGTGCTAGTGGTTTGCCCCTGACTAGCGGGAGGCCTCAGCAGTTCTTC. It specifies CASGLPLTSGRPQQFF.

In this sample, this clonotype turned up a few times. This chain links TRBV7-2 with TRBJ2-3, with 9 bases matching TRBD2. The V segment lost 4 bases and the J segment 4 bases; nucleotides outside the gene matches: 9. In germline, CDR1 is SGHTA, CDR2 FQGNSA. This CDR3 spans 16 amino acids. The CDR3 nucleotides read TGTGCCAGCAGCTCGAGGGGCGGGAGGGGCGCAGATACGCAGTATTTT. Translated: CASSSRGGRGADTQYF. The entire variable domain, with the rest obtained from reference TRBV7-2 and TRBJ2-3, is as follows: GAGVSQSPSNKVTEKGKDVELRCDPISGHTALYWYRQSLGQGLEFLIYFQGNSAPDKSGLPSDRFSAERTGGSVSTLTIQRTQQEDSAVYLCASSSRGGRGADTQYFGPGTRLTVL.

The chain couples TRBV12-3 or TRBV12-4 to TRBJ2-4; TRBD1 or TRBD2 may be the D gene (5 bases each). V lost 5 bases, J lost 15 bases, and 23 bases lay in between. This CDR3 has 14 amino acids. The CDR3 coding sequence is TGTGCCAGCAGTCGCACCGGGGCCTCAAAAGCTTCGTACTTC. Its protein is CASSRTGASKASYF.

This clonotype was seen repeatedly, ten times or more. This chain uses TRBV28 with TRBJ2-3, with 8 bases that match TRBD2. This CDR3 comprises 17 residues. V lost 2 bases, J lost 0 bases, and 7 bases stayed unmatched. The germline V gene encodes CDR1 MDHEN and CDR2 SYDVKM. CDR3 sequence: CASSLDGLAASTDTQYF. The CDR3 DNA follows: TGTGCCAGCAGTTTAGACGGACTAGCAGCTAGCACAGATACGCAGTATTTT.

This clonotype has more than one count but fewer than ten. The chain employs TRBV12-3 or TRBV12-4 and TRBJ1-5; possibly TRBD1 for D (5 bases). Trimming took 10 bases from V and 5 from J, leaving 18 bases between them. The CDR3 loop spans 14 amino acids. The CDR3 coding sequence is TGTGCCACCGGATTGGGGGGTGGGGATCAGCCCCAGCATTTT. Residues: CATGLGGGDQPQHF.

V usage is TRBV20-1 and J usage is TRBJ2-3, with D possibly matching TRBD2 (6 bases). V lost 1 base to trimming and J lost 6 bases, with 8 bases between them. CDR1 DFQATT and CDR2 SNEGSKA come from the germline V gene (reference sequence). This CDR3 is built from 12 residues. The CDR3 bases are TGCAGTGCTAGAGCGGGAGCGGATACGCAGTATTTT. Translating it yields CSARAGADTQYF.

J is TRBJ2-4 and V is TRBV7-9, with D maybe TRBD1 (5 bases). CDR1 is SEHNR, CDR2 FQNEAQ, per germline (reference sequence). The CDR3 is 16 amino acids. V lost 5 bases and J 0 bases, leaving 14 bases between the germline ends. CDR3 sequence reads: CASSQRGNLAKNIQYF. CDR3 nucleotides: TGTGCCAGCAGCCAAAGGGGTAACCTAGCCAAAAACATTCAGTACTTC.

This clonotype was counted between two and nine times. This chain links TRBV11-3 with TRBJ2-6; D remains ambiguous. This CDR3 contains 17 residues. Trimming pared 1 base from V and 2 bases from J, leaving 12 bases between. CDR1 is SGHNT, CDR2 YENEEA, per germline. CDR3 sequence reads: CASSLVRTRTGANVLTF. The CDR3 nucleotides are TGTGCCAGCAGCTTAGTACGTACGAGAACTGGGGCCAACGTCCTGACTTTC. Looking up the rest from reference TRBV11-3 and TRBJ2-6 gives the full variable domain: EAGVVQSPRYKIIEKKQPVAFWCNPISGHNTLYWYLQNLGQGPELLIRYENEEAVDDSQLPKDRFSAERLKGVDSTLKIQPAELGDSAVYLCASSLVRTRTGANVLTFGAGSRLTVL.

This clonotype was picked up a small number of times. The rearrangement links TRBV12-3 or TRBV12-4 to TRBJ1-2; tentatively, D is TRBD1 (5 bases). This CDR3 has 15 residues. V was shortened by 2 bases and J by 3 bases, with 13 bases between the two germline ends. Here the CDR3 DNA reads TGTGCCAGCAGTTTAAGGAGAGGGGCTCACTATGGCTACACCTTC. Translation gives CASSLRRGAHYGYTF.

V is TRBV15 and J is TRBJ1-1, with D unresolved. Germline CDR1 is LNHNV and CDR2 is YYDKDF (reference sequence). The CDR3 totals 12 residues. V was shortened by 5 bases and J by 0 bases, with 4 bases between the two germline ends. The CDR3 DNA reads as TGTGCCACCAGCCCAATGAACACTGAAGCTTTCTTT. Translating it yields CATSPMNTEAFF.

This clonotype was seen a handful of times. This chain links TRBV24-1 with TRBJ2-1, with a weak D call TRBD2 (6 bases). V shed 4 bases and J shed 2 bases, with 17 bases lying between them. The germline V gene encodes CDR1 KGHDR and CDR2 SFDVKD. The CDR3 length is 17 residues. The CDR3 loop is CATSDPIADGPYNEQFF. The CDR3 region has the DNA TGTGCCACCAGTGACCCTATAGCGGACGGGCCCTACAATGAGCAGTTCTTC.

The rearrangement links TRBV10-3 to TRBJ1-1; D gene uncertain. Germline V gene sequence: CDR1 ENHRY, CDR2 SYGVKD. CDR3 length equals 15 residues. The V and J ends lost 3 bases and 5 bases respectively, with 16 bases between them. The CDR3: CAISDPNRGDTEAFF. Written as DNA, the CDR3 is TGTGCCATCAGTGACCCTAACCGCGGGGATACTGAAGCTTTCTTT.

The chain recombines TRBV6-4 with TRBJ2-7, with 8 positions matching TRBD2. CDR3 size: 17 residues. Trimming cost V 4 bases and J 1 base; bases outside gene matches: 12. Germline CDR1 MRHNA, CDR2 SNTAGT. The CDR3 nucleotides are TGTGCCAGCAGTGTCTACGGGAGGGCCCTTCGGTCCTACGAGCAGTACGTC. Amino acids: CASSVYGRALRSYEQYV.

The chain uses TRBV7-2 and TRBJ1-4; D is undetermined. Germline CDR1 SGHTA, CDR2 FQGNSA. The V and J ends lost 5 bases and 1 base respectively, with 2 bases between them. The CDR3 extends over 12 amino acids. As DNA, the CDR3 is TGTGCCAGCAGCATAACTAATGAAAAACTGTTTTTT. Translation gives CASSITNEKLFF.

The chain has TRBV20-1 and TRBJ1-4; D unresolved. Trimming cost V 3 bases and J 5 bases, with 10 bases left between them. Germline V gene lookup returns CDR1 DFQATT and CDR2 SNEGSKA (reference sequence). CDR3 length: 13 residues. CDR3 nucleotides: TGCAGTGCTAGTCGGGGTACCAATGAAAAACTGTTTTTT. Its protein is CSASRGTNEKLFF.

This clonotype turned up a few times. V is TRBV7-8 and J is TRBJ1-6; no reliable D call. Germline V gene sequence: CDR1 SGHVS, CDR2 FQNEAQ. Trimming left V 1 base short and J 1 base short, with 17 bases between. The CDR3 has 19 residues. The CDR3 loop reads CASSLGPPASRSYNSPLHF. DNA for the CDR3: TGTGCCAGCAGCTTAGGACCCCCGGCGAGTCGATCCTATAATTCACCCCTCCACTTT.

This clonotype was detected only a few times. The V gene is TRBV7-2, the J gene TRBJ2-3; D is possibly TRBD1 or TRBD2 (7 bases each). The length of the CDR3 is 14 residues. CDR1 SGHTA and CDR2 FQGNSA come from the germline V gene. Trimming stripped 2 bases from V and 6 bases from J, with 12 bases between. The CDR3 spells CASSLTRGGDTQYF. The CDR3 region has the DNA TGTGCCAGCAGCTTAACCAGGGGGGGGGATACGCAGTATTTT.

The gene calls are TRBV11-2 and TRBJ1-6; a possible D gene is TRBD1 (6 bases). Germline assignment: CDR1 SGHAT and CDR2 FQNNGV. The CDR3 sequence is 16 residues long. Between the trimmed V and J ends, which lost 5 bases and 7 bases, there was a span of 18 bases. The CDR3 protein is CASSLRAGERNSPLHF. CDR3 bases: TGTGCCAGCAGCCTTAGGGCAGGGGAGAGGAATTCACCCCTCCACTTT. Supplemented by reference TRBV11-2 and TRBJ1-6, the full variable domain reads EAGVAQSPRYKIIEKRQSVAFWCNPISGHATLYWYQQILGQGPKLLIQFQNNGVVDDSQLPKDRFSAERLKGVDSTLKIQPAKLEDSAVYLCASSLRAGERNSPLHFGNGTRLTVT.

Only a few counts were recorded for this clonotype. V usage is TRBV15 and J usage is TRBJ2-5; D is possibly TRBD2 (5 bases). The CDR3 runs to 16 residues. Germline V gives CDR1 LNHNV, CDR2 YYDKDF (reference sequence). V was cut by 0 bases and J by 1 base, with 12 bases left in between. CDR3 in DNA: TGTGCCACCAGCAGAGATCGAAGCGGTCCCCAAGAGACCCAGTACTTC. Translated: CATSRDRSGPQETQYF.

V and J are TRBV2 and TRBJ2-7, with 8 bases fitting TRBD1. CDR1 and CDR2 from the germline V gene are SNHLY and FYNNEI. CDR3 length equals 16 residues. V shed 2 bases and J 3 bases; nucleotides not matched to a gene: 9. The CDR3 DNA is TGTGCCAGCAGTGAAACGCCCAGGGGGCCCGTCTACGAGCAGTACTTC. Its protein product is CASSETPRGPVYEQYF.